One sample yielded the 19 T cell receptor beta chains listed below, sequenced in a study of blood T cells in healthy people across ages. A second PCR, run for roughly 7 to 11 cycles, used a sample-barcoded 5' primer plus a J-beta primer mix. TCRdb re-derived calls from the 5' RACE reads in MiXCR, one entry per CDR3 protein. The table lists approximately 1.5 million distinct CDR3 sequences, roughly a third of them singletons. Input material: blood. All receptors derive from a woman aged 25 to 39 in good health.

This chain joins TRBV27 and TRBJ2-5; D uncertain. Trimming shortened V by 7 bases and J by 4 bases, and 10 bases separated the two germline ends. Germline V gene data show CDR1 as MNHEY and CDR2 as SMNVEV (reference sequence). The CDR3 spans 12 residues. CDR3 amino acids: CASTNNGETQYF. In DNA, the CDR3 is TGTGCCAGCACCAACAACGGAGAGACCCAGTACTTC.

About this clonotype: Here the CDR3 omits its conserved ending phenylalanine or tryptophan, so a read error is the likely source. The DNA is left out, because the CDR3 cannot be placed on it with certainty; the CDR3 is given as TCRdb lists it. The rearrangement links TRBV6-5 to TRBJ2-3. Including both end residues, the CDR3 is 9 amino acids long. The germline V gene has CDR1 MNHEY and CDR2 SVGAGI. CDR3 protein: CASKLGIHL.

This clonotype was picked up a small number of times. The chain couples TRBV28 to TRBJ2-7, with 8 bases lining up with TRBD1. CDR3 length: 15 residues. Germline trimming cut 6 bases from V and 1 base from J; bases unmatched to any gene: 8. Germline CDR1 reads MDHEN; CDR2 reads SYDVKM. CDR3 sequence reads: CASSQAGGLSYEQYF. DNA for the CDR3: TGTGCCAGCAGCCAAGCAGGGGGCTTGTCCTACGAGCAGTACTTC. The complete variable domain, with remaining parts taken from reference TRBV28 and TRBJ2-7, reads DVKVTQSSRYLVKRTGEKVFLECVQDMDHENMFWYRQDPGLGLRLIYFSYDVKMKEKGDIPEGYSVSREKKERFSLILESASTNQTSMYLCASSQAGGLSYEQYFGPGTRLTVT.

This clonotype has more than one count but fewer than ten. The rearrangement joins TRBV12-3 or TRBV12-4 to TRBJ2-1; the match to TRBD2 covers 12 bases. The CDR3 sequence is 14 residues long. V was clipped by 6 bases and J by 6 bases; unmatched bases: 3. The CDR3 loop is CASRPSGGANEQFF. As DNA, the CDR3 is TGTGCCAGCAGGCCTAGCGGGGGGGCCAATGAGCAGTTCTTC.

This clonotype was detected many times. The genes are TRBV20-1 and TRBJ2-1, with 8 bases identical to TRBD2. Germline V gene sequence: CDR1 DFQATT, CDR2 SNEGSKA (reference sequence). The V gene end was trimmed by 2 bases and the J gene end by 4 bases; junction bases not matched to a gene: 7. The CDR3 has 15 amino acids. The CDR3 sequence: CSARPAGASYNEQFF. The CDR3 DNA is TGCAGTGCTAGACCAGCGGGAGCTTCGTACAATGAGCAGTTCTTC.

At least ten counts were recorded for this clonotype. Written as DNA, the CDR3 is TGTGCCAGCGGACCCGGGACTAGCGCAAAGACCCAGTACTTC. As protein: CASGPGTSAKTQYF. This chain connects TRBV9 to TRBJ2-5; TRBD2 matches 10 bases. This CDR3 contains 14 residues. Germline CDR1 reads SGDLS; CDR2 reads YYNGEE. V lost 7 bases to trimming and J lost 6 bases; unmatched junction nucleotides: 9.

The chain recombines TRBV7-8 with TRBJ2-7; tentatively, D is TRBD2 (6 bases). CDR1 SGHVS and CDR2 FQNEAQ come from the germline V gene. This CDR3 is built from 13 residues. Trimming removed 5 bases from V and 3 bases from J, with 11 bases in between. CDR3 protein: CASSAGPNYEQYF. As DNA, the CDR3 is TGTGCCAGCAGCGCGGGACCCAACTACGAGCAGTACTTC.

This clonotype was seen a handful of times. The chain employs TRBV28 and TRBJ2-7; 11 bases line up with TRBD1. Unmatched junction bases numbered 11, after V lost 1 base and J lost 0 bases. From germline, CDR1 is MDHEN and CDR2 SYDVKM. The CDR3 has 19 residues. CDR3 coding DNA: TGTGCCAGCAGTTTATTGGCGGACAGGGGGCCACTAAGCTCCTACGAGCAGTACTTC. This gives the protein CASSLLADRGPLSSYEQYF.

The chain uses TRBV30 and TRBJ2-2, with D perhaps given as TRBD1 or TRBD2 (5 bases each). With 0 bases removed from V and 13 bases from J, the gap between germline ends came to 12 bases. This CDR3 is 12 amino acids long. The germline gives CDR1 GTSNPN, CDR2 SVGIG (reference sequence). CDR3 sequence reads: CAWSVWGSGLFF. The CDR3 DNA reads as TGTGCCTGGAGTGTATGGGGGAGTGGGCTGTTTTTT. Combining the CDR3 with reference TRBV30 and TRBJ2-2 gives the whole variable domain SQTIHQWPATLVQPVGSPLSLECTVEGTSNPNLYWYRQAAGRGLQLLFYSVGIGQISSEVPQNLSASRPQDRQFILSSKKLLLSDSGFYLCAWSVWGSGLFFGEGSRLTVL.

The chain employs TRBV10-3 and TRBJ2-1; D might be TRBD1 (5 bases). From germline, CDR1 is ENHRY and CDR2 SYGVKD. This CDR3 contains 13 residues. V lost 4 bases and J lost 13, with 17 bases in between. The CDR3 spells CAISGGETKSQFF. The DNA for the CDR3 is TGTGCCATCAGTGGGGGCGAAACGAAAAGTCAGTTCTTC.

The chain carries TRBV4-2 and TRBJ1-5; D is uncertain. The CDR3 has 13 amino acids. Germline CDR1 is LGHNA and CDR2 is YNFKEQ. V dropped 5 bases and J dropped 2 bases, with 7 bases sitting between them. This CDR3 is CASSVSGNQPQHF. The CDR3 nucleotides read TGTGCCAGCAGCGTTAGCGGCAATCAGCCCCAGCATTTT.

The CDR3 coding sequence is TGCGCCAGCAGCCAAGAAGAGGGGCGACCGGAAAAACTGTTTTTT. This encodes CASSQEEGRPEKLFF. V is TRBV4-1 and J is TRBJ1-4, with a possible D match to TRBD1 (5 bases). CDR1 is MGHRA, CDR2 YSYEKL, per germline. The CDR3 runs to 15 residues. V was shortened by 0 bases and J by 8 bases, with 13 bases between the two germline ends.

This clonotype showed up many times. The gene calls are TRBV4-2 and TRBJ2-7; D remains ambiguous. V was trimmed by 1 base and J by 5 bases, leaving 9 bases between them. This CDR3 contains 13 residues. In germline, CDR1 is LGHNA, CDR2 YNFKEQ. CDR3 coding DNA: TGTGCCAGCAGCCAAGTGATGGTGGACGAGCAGTACTTC. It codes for CASSQVMVDEQYF.

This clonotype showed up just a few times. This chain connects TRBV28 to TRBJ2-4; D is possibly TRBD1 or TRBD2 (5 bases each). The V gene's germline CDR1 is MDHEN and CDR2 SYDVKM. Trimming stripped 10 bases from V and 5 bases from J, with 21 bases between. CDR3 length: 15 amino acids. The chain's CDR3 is CATSMGVVKQNIQYF. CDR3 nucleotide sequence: TGTGCCACCTCGATGGGGGTAGTTAAGCAAAACATTCAGTACTTC.

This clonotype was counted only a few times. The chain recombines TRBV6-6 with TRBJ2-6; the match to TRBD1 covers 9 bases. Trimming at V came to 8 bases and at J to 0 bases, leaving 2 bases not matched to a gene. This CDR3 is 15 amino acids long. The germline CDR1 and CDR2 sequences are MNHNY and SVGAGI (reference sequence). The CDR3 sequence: CASGTGISGANVLTF. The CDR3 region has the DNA TGTGCCAGCGGGACAGGGATCTCTGGGGCCAACGTCCTGACTTTC.

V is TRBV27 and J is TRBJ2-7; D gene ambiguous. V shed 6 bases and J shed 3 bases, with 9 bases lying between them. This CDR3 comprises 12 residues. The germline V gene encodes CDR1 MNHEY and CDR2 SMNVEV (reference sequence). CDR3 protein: CASRQPDYEQYF. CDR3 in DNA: TGTGCCAGCAGACAACCAGACTACGAGCAGTACTTC.

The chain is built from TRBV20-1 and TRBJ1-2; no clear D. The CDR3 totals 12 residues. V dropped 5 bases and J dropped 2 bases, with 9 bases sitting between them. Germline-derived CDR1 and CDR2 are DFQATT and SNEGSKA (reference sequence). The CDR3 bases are TGCAGTGCTTCGACCGACAACTATGGCTACACCTTC. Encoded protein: CSASTDNYGYTF.

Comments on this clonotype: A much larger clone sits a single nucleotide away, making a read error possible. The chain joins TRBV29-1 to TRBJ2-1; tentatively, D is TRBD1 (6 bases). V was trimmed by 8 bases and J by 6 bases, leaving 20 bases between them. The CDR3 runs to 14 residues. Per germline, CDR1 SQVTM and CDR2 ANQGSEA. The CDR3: CSSSPQGPLNEQFF. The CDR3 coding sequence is TGCAGCTCATCCCCCCAGGGGCCCCTCAATGAGCAGTTCTTC.

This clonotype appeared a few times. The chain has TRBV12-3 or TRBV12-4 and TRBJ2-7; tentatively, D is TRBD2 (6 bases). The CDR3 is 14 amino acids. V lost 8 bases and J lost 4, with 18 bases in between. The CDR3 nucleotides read TGTGCCAGCGCCTCCCTCCGGGCGGGATACGAGCAGTACTTC. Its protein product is CASASLRAGYEQYF.